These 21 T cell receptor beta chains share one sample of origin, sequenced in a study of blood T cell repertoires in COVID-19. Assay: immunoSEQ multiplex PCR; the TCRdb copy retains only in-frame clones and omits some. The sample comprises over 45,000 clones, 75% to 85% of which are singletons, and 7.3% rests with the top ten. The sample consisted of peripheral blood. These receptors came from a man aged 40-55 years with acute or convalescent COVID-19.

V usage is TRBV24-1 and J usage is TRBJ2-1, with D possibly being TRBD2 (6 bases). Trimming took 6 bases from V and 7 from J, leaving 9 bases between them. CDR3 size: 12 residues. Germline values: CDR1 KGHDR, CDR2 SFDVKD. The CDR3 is CATSPGRNEQFF. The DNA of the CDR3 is TGTGCCACCAGTCCGGGGAGGAATGAGCAGTTCTTC.

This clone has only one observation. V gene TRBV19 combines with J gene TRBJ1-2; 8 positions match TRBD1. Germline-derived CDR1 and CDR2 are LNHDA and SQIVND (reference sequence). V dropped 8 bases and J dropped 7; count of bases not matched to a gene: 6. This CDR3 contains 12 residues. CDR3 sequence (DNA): TGTGCCAGTGAGCAGGGGGCTGGTGGCTACACCTTC. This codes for CASEQGAGGYTF. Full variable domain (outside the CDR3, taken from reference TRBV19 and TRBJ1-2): DGGITQSPKYLFRKEGQNVTLSCEQNLNHDAMYWYRQDPGQGLRLIYYSQIVNDFQKGDIAEGYSVSREKKESFPLTVTSAQKNPTAFYLCASEQGAGGYTFGSGTRLTVV.

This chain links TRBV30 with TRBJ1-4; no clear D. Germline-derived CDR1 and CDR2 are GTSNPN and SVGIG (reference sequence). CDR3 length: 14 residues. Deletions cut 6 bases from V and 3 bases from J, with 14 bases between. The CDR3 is CACSEAGSNEKLFF. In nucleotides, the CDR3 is TGTGCCTGCTCCGAGGCGGGATCTAATGAAAAACTGTTTTTT.

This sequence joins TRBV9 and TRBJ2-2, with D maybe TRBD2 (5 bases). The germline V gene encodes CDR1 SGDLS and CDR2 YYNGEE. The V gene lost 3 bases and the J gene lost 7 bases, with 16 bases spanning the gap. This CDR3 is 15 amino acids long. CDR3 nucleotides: TGTGCCAGCAGCGGAGCCGGGGTATCCGACGGGGAGCTGTTTTTT. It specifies CASSGAGVSDGELFF.

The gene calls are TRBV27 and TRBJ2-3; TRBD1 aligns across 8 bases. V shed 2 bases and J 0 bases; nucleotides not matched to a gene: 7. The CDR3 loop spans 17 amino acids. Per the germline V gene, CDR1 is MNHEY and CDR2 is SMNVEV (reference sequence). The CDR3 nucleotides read TGTGCCAGCAGTTTAGTTATCAGGGGGCGGAGCACAGATACGCAGTATTTT. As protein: CASSLVIRGRSTDTQYF.

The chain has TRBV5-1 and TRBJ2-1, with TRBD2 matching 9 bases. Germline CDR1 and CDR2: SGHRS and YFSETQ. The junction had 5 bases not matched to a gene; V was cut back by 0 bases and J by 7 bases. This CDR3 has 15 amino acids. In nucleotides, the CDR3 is TGCGCCAGCAGCTTGGGGATAGCGGGGGTGAATGAGCAGTTCTTC. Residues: CASSLGIAGVNEQFF.

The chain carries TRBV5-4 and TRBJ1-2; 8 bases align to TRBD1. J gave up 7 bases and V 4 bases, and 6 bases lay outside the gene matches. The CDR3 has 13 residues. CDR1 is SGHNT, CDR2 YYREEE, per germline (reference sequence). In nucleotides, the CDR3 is TGTGCCAGCAGCCTTACCGACAGGGGTGGCTACACCTTC. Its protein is CASSLTDRGGYTF.

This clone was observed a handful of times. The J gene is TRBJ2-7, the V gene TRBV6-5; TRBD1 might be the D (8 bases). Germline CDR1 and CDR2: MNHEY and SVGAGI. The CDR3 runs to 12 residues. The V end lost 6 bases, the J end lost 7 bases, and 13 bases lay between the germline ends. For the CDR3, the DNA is TGTGCCAGCAGCACAGGGGGGGGTGAGCAGTACTTC. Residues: CASSTGGGEQYF.

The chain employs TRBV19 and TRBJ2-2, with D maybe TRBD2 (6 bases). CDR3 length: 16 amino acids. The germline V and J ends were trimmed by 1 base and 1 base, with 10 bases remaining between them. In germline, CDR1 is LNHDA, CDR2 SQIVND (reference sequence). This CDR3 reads CASSIGPGGNTGELFF. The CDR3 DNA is TGTGCCAGTAGTATAGGCCCCGGGGGGAACACCGGGGAGCTGTTTTTT.

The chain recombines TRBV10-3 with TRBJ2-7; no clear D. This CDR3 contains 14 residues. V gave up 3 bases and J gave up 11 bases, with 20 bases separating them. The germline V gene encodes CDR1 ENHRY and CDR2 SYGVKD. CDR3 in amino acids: CAISDGVNEMRKYF. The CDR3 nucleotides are TGTGCCATCAGTGACGGAGTCAATGAGATGAGGAAGTACTTC.

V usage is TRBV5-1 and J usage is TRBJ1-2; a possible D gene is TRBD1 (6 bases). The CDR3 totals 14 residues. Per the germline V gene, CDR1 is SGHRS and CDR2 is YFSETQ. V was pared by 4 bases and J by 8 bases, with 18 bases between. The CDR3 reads CASSLEQGFLGYTF. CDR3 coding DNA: TGCGCCAGCAGCCTCGAACAGGGATTTCTAGGCTACACCTTC.

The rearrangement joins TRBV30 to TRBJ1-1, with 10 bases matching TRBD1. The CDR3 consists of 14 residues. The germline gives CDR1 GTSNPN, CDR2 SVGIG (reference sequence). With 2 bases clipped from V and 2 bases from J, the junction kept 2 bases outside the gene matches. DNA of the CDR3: TGTGCCTGGAGTCGACAGGGGGCAAACACTGAAGCTTTCTTT. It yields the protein CAWSRQGANTEAFF.

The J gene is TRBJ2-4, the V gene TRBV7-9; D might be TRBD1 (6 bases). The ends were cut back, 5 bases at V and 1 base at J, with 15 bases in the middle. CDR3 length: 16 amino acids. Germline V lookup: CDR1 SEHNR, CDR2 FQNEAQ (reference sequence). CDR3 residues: CASSPLTGGAKNIQYF. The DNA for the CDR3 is TGTGCCAGCAGCCCCCTGACAGGTGGCGCCAAAAACATTCAGTACTTC.

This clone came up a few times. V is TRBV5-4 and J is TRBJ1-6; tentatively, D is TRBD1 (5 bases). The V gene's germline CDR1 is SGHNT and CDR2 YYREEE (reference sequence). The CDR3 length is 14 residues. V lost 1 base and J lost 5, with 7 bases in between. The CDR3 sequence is CASSLQGDNSPLHF. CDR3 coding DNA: TGTGCCAGCAGCTTGCAAGGGGATAATTCACCCCTCCACTTT.

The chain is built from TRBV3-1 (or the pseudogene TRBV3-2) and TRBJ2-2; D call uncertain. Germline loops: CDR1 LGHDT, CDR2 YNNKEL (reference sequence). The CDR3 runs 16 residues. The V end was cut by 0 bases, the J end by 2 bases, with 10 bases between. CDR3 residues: CASSQDMWANTGELFF. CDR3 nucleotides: TGTGCCAGCAGCCAAGATATGTGGGCAAACACCGGGGAGCTGTTTTTT.

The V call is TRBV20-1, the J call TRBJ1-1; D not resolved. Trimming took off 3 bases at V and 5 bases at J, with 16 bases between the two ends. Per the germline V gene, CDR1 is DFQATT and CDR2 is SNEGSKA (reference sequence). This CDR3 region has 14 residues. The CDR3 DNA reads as TGCAGTGCTAGTTTCAGTCTCTCGATAACTGAAGCTTTCTTT. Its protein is CSASFSLSITEAFF.

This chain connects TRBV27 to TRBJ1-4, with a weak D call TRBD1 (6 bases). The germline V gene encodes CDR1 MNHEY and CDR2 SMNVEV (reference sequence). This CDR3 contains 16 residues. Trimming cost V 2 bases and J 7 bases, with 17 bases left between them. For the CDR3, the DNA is TGTGCCAGCAGTTTAACGTGGGGGCCCACAGGTGAAAAACTGTTTTTT. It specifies CASSLTWGPTGEKLFF. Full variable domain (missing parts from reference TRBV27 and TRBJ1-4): EAQVTQNPRYLITVTGKKLTVTCSQNMNHEYMSWYRQDPGLGLRQIYYSMNVEVTDKGDVPEGYKVSRKEKRNFPLILESPSPNQTSLYFCASSLTWGPTGEKLFFGSGTQLSVL.

In nucleotides, the CDR3 is TGTGCCACCAGAAGGAGCAGCGGGGGATATGAGCAGTTCTTC. Protein product: CATRRSSGGYEQFF. The chain has TRBV14 and TRBJ2-1; the match to TRBD2 covers 8 bases. The germline V gene encodes CDR1 SGHDN and CDR2 FVKESK. The CDR3 consists of 14 residues. V lost 10 bases, J lost 8 bases, and 13 bases stayed unmatched.

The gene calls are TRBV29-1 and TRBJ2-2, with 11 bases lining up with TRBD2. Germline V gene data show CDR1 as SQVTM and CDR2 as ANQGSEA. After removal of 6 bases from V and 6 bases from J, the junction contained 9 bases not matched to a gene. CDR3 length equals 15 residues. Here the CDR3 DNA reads TGCAGCGTAATAGCGGGGGGGCGTATGTCCGGGGAGCTGTTTTTT. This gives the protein CSVIAGGRMSGELFF.

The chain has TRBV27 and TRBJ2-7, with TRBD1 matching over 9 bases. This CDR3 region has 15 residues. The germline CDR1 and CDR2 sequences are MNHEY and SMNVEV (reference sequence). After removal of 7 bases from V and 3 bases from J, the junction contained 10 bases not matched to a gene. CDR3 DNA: TGTGCCAGCAAATGGAACAGGGGGCCTTTCTACGAGCAGTACTTC. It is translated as CASKWNRGPFYEQYF.

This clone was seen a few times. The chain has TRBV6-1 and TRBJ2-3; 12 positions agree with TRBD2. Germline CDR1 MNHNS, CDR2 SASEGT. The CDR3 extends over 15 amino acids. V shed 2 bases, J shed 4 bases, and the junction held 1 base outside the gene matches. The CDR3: CASSELAGGPDTQYF. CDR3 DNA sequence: TGTGCCAGCAGTGAACTAGCGGGGGGGCCAGATACGCAGTATTTT.